Shown below are 18 T cell receptor beta chains from a single sample sequenced in a study of blood T cell repertoires in COVID-19. Only in-frame clones appear in the TCRdb table, and some are missing; sequencing was by immunoSEQ multiplex PCR. This sample has tens of thousands of clones, with roughly 76% found just once. Sequenced sample: peripheral blood. Every receptor here comes from an elderly man with COVID-19, enrolled during active disease.

The chain joins TRBV6-5 to TRBJ1-5, with 7 bases fitting TRBD1. Unmatched junction bases numbered 6, after V lost 7 bases and J lost 3 bases. The germline V gene has CDR1 MNHEY and CDR2 SVGAGI. The CDR3 consists of 14 residues. In nucleotides, the CDR3 is TGTGCCAGCACCGACAGGGCCCTCAATCAGCCCCAGCATTTT. Protein: CASTDRALNQPQHF.

This clone was detected ten times or more. V is TRBV5-6 and J is TRBJ1-1, with 9 bases fitting TRBD1. This CDR3 region has 15 residues. V shed 3 bases and J 3 bases; nucleotides not matched to a gene: 6. In germline, CDR1 is SGHDT, CDR2 YYEEEE. The DNA of the CDR3 is TGTGCCAGCAGCTCTTACAGGGGGCAGGACACTGAAGCTTTCTTT. It encodes CASSSYRGQDTEAFF.

The chain carries TRBV3-1 (or the pseudogene TRBV3-2) and TRBJ2-5; no firm D call. Germline assignment: CDR1 LGHDT and CDR2 YNNKEL (reference sequence). This CDR3 has 14 residues. V lost 0 bases and J lost 5, with 10 bases in between. The CDR3 DNA reads as TGTGCCAGCAGCCAAGATCCGGGTCCGGAGACCCAGTACTTC. It yields the protein CASSQDPGPETQYF.

The V and J genes are TRBV6-1 and TRBJ1-5; D is unresolved. Trimming removed 3 bases at V and 3 bases at J, with 9 bases between. The V gene's germline CDR1 is MNHNS and CDR2 SASEGT. The CDR3 consists of 14 residues. The CDR3 sequence is CASSDGYYNQPQHF. The CDR3 DNA is TGTGCCAGCAGTGACGGTTACTACAATCAGCCCCAGCATTTT.

CDR3 nucleotides: TGTGCCAGTAGTGGACCACAGGGGAGTGGCGCGCAGCCCCAGCATTTT. This gives the protein CASSGPQGSGAQPQHF. The chain combines TRBV19 with TRBJ1-5, with 7 bases identical to TRBD1. This CDR3 is 16 amino acids long. Germline V gives CDR1 LNHDA, CDR2 SQIVND (reference sequence). With 5 bases clipped from V and 7 bases from J, the junction kept 14 bases outside the gene matches.

Points on this clone: A junction boundary mismatches the germline segment, possibly from a read error. The chain uses TRBV7-7 and TRBJ2-7; perhaps TRBD1 as D (5 bases). Germline CDR1 SSHAT, CDR2 FNYEAQ (reference sequence). This CDR3 has 13 residues. The CDR3 DNA follows: TGTGCTAGCAGCTTAGTGGCAGGGAACGAGCAGTACTTC. Encoded protein: CASSLVAGNEQYF.

This clone has just a few counts. In DNA, the CDR3 is TGTGCCAGCAGTTCCGGGACACGTGGAAACACCATATATTTT. Protein: CASSSGTRGNTIYF. This chain links TRBV6-5 with TRBJ1-3; D is perhaps TRBD1 (6 bases). This CDR3 is 14 amino acids long. The ends were cut back, 4 bases at V and 3 bases at J, with 10 bases in the middle. Germline CDR1 reads MNHEY; CDR2 reads SVGAGI.

J is TRBJ1-1 and V is TRBV14; maybe TRBD1 (5 bases). V gave up 1 base and J gave up 1 base, with 10 bases separating them. The germline gives CDR1 SGHDN, CDR2 FVKESK. The CDR3 loop spans 15 amino acids. As DNA, the CDR3 is TGTGCCAGCAGCCAAGTACGGGGGGGGAACACTGAAGCTTTCTTT. Translation gives CASSQVRGGNTEAFF.

J is TRBJ2-7 and V is TRBV27, with D perhaps matching TRBD1 (6 bases). This CDR3 has 14 amino acids. With 7 bases removed from V and 0 bases from J, the gap between germline ends came to 13 bases. CDR1 MNHEY and CDR2 SMNVEV come from the germline V gene (reference sequence). The CDR3 spells CASKNTGSSYEQYF. CDR3 coding DNA: TGTGCCAGCAAAAATACAGGGAGCTCCTACGAGCAGTACTTC.

The V and J genes are TRBV5-1 and TRBJ1-2; D ambiguous. Germline V gene data show CDR1 as SGHRS and CDR2 as YFSETQ. The CDR3 totals 14 residues. V was shortened by 4 bases and J by 3 bases, with 13 bases between the two germline ends. CDR3 sequence: CASSTTPGDYGYTF. The CDR3 bases are TGCGCCAGCAGCACGACACCAGGCGACTATGGCTACACCTTC.

This rearrangement joins TRBV10-3 to TRBJ2-7; TRBD1 aligns across 8 bases. J was trimmed by 3 bases and V by 10 bases; bases with no gene match: 11. CDR1 and CDR2 (germline): ENHRY, SYGVKD. The CDR3 is 14 residues long. CDR3 sequence (DNA): TGTGCCACCGGTAAGGACAGGGACCTCTACGAGCAGTACTTC. As protein: CATGKDRDLYEQYF.

The J gene is TRBJ2-5, the V gene TRBV27, with TRBD1 as a possible D gene (7 bases). V lost 0 bases to trimming and J lost 5 bases, with 16 bases between them. Looked up from germline, CDR1 is MNHEY and CDR2 is SMNVEV (reference sequence). The CDR3 is 16 residues long. The CDR3 spells CASSLSSGGGPETQYF. CDR3 coding DNA: TGTGCCAGCAGTTTATCGAGCGGAGGGGGCCCGGAGACCCAGTACTTC.

The J gene is TRBJ2-1, the V gene TRBV12-3 or TRBV12-4; a possible D gene is TRBD2 (5 bases). The CDR3 spans 13 residues. Deletions cut 1 base from V and 8 bases from J, with 9 bases between. Written as DNA, the CDR3 is TGTGCCAGCAGTTTAGTTGGGGAGTATGAGCAGTTCTTC. This gives the protein CASSLVGEYEQFF.

The chain joins TRBV13 to TRBJ2-3; 7 bases agree with TRBD1. J was trimmed by 2 bases and V by 5 bases; bases with no gene match: 4. There are 14 residues in the CDR3. Germline assignment: CDR1 PRHDT and CDR2 FYEKMQ (reference sequence). CDR3 amino acids: CASSPGQDTDTQYF. The CDR3 DNA reads as TGTGCCAGCAGCCCCGGACAGGACACAGATACGCAGTATTTT.

This sequence joins TRBV9 and TRBJ1-4; 8 bases are shared with TRBD1. Germline lookup yields CDR1 SGDLS and CDR2 YYNGEE. CDR3 length: 15 residues. V dropped 2 bases and J dropped 3; count of bases not matched to a gene: 3. The CDR3 bases are TGTGCCAGCAGCGTTTGGACAGGGCCTAATGAAAAACTGTTTTTT. It encodes CASSVWTGPNEKLFF.

The sample holds a few counts of this clone. The chain joins TRBV2 to TRBJ2-1; D call uncertain. This CDR3 has 11 amino acids. Germline-derived CDR1 and CDR2 are SNHLY and FYNNEI. The V and J ends lost 6 bases and 4 bases respectively, with 4 bases between them. CDR3 protein: CASSPYNEQFF. DNA of the CDR3: TGTGCCAGCAGCCCGTACAATGAGCAGTTCTTC.

As regards this clone: One junction end disagrees with the germline gene, perhaps due to a read error. The chain has TRBV7-2 and TRBJ2-1; 11 bases fit TRBD1. The CDR3 runs 14 residues. CDR1 SGHTA and CDR2 FQGNSA come from the germline V gene. The CDR3 nucleotides are TGTGCCAGCAGCTTGGGAGGGACAGGGGGAATTTTGGTCTTC. Amino acids: CASSLGGTGGILVF.

The count of this clone is one. V usage is TRBV4-3 and J usage is TRBJ1-1; TRBD1 might be the D (5 bases). The CDR3 is made up of 15 amino acids. Germline V lookup: CDR1 LGHNA, CDR2 YSLEER. Between the trimmed V and J ends, which lost 2 bases and 1 base, there was a span of 11 bases. The CDR3 DNA follows: TGCGCCAGCAGCCAATCTCGACAGAGGAACACTGAAGCTTTCTTT. Translating gives CASSQSRQRNTEAFF.